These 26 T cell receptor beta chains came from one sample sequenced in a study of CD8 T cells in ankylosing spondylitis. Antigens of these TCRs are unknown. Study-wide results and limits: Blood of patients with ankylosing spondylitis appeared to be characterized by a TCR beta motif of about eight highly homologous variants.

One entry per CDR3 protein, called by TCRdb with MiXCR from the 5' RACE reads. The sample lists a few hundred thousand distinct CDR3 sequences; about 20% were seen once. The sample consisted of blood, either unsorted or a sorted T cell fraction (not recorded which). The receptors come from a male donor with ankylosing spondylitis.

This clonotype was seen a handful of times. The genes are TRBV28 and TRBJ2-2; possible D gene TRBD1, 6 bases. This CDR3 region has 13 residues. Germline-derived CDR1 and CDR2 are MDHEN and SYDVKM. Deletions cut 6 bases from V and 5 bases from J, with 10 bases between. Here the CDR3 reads CASRDSLTGELFF. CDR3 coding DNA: TGTGCCAGCAGGGACAGTTTGACCGGGGAGCTGTTTTTT.

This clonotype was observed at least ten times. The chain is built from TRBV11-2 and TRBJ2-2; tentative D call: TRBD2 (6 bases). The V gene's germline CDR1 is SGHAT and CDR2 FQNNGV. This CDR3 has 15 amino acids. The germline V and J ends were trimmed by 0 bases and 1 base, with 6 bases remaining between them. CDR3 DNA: TGTGCCAGCAGCTTAGACGGGGGGAACACCGGGGAGCTGTTTTTT. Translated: CASSLDGGNTGELFF.

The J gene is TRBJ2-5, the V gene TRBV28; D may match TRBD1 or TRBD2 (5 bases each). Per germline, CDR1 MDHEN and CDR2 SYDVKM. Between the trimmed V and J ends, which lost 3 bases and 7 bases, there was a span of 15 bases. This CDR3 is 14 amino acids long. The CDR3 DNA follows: TGTGCCAGCAGTTTCGGGACGCCGGCACGGACCCAGTACTTC. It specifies CASSFGTPARTQYF.

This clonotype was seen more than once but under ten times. CDR3 sequence (DNA): TGTGCCAGCACCAGGACAGGGGGGTACACCGGGGAGCTGTTTTTT. Its protein is CASTRTGGYTGELFF. The gene calls are TRBV12-3 or TRBV12-4 and TRBJ2-2, with 10 nucleotides matching TRBD1. Trimming removed 7 bases from V and 3 bases from J; junction bases left unmatched: 5. This CDR3 spans 15 amino acids.

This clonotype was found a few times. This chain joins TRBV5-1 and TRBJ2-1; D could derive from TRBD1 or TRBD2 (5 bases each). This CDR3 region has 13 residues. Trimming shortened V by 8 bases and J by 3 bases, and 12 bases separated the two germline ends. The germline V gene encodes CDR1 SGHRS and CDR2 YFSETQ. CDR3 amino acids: CASGGRNYNEQFF. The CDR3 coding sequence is TGCGCCAGTGGGGGACGAAACTACAATGAGCAGTTCTTC.

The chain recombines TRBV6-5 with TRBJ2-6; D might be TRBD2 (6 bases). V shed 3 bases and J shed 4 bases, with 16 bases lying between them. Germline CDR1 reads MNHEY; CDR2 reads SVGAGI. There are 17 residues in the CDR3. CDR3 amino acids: CASSYNRGLSGANVLTF. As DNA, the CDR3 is TGTGCCAGCAGTTATAATCGGGGGTTGAGCGGGGCCAACGTCCTGACTTTC.

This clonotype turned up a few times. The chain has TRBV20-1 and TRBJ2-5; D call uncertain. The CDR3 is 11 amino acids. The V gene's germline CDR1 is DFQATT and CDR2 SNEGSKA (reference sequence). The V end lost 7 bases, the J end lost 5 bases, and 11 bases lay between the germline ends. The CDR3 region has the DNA TGCAGTGGTACGGGTTGGGAGACCCAGTACTTC. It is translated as CSGTGWETQYF.

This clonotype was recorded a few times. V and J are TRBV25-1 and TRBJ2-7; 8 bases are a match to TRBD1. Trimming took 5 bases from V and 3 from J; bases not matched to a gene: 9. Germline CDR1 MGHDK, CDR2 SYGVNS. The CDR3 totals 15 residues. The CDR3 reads CASSSWNRGDYEQYF. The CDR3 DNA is TGTGCCAGCAGTAGTTGGAACAGGGGGGACTACGAGCAGTACTTC.

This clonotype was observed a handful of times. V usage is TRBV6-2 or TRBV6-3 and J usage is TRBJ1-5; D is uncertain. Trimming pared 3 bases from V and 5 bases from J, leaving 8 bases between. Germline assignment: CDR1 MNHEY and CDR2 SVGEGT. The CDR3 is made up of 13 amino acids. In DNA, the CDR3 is TGTGCCAGCAGTTATGGTCCTCATCAGCCCCAGCATTTT. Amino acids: CASSYGPHQPQHF.

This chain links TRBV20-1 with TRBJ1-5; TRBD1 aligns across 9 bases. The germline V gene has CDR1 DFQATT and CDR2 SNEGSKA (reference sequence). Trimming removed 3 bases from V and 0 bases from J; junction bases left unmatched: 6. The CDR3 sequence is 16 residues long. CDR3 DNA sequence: TGCAGTGCTAGTTACAGGGGGCCCGCTAGCAATCAGCCCCAGCATTTT. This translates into CSASYRGPASNQPQHF.

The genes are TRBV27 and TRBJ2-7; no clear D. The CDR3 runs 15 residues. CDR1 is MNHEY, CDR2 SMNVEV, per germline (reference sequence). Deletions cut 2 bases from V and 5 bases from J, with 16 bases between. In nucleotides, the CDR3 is TGTGCCAGCAGTTTAACGTGGCGTCTTCTGAACGAGCAGTACTTC. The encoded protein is CASSLTWRLLNEQYF.

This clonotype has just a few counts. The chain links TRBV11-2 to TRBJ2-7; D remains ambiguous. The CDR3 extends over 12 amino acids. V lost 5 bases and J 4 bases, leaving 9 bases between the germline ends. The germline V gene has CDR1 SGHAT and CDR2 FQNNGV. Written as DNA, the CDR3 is TGTGCCAGCAGCGCGCAATATTACGAGCAGTACTTC. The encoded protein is CASSAQYYEQYF.

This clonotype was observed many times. The CDR3 coding sequence is TGTGCCAGCAGCCGTGGGAACCAAGAGACCCAGTACTTC. The encoded protein is CASSRGNQETQYF. The genes are TRBV7-9 and TRBJ2-5; D call uncertain. Germline V gene lookup returns CDR1 SEHNR and CDR2 FQNEAQ (reference sequence). Trimming removed 5 bases from V and 0 bases from J, with 7 bases in between. The CDR3 consists of 13 residues.

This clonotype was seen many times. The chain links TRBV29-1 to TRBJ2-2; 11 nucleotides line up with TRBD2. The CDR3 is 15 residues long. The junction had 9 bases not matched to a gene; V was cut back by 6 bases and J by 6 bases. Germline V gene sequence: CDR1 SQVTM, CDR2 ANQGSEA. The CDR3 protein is CSVTGLAGGSGELFF. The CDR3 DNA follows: TGCAGCGTAACCGGACTAGCGGGCGGGTCCGGGGAGCTGTTTTTT.

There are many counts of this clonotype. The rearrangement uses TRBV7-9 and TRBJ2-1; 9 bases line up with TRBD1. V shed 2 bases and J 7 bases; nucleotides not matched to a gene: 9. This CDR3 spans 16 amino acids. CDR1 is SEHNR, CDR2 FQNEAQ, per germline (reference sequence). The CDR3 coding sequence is TGTGCCAGCAGCTTACGCGGTGGGACAGGGTTTAATGAGCAGTTCTTC. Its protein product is CASSLRGGTGFNEQFF.

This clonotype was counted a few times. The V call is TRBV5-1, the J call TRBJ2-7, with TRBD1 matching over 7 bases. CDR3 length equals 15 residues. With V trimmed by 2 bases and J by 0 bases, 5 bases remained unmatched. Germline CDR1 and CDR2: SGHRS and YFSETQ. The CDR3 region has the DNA TGCGCCAGCAGCTTCCAACAGGGGCACTCCTACGAGCAGTACTTC. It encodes CASSFQQGHSYEQYF.

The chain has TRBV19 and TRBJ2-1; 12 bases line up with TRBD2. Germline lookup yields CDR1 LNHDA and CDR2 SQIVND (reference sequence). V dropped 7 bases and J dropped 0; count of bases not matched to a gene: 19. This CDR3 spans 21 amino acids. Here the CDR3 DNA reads TGTGCCAGTACCGAAAGGGCCGCTAGCGGGAGGGCCTTAGGCTCCTACAATGAGCAGTTCTTC. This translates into CASTERAASGRALGSYNEQFF.

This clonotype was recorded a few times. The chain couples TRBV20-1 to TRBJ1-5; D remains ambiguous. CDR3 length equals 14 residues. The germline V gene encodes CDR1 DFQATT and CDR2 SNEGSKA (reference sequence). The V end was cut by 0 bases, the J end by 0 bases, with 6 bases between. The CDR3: CSARERYSNQPQHF. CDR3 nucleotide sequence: TGCAGTGCTAGAGAGCGGTATAGCAATCAGCCCCAGCATTTT.

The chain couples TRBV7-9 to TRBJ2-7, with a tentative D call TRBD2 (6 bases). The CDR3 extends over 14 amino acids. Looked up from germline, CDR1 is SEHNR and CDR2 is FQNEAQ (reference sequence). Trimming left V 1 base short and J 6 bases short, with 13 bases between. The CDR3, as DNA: TGTGCCAGCAGCTTAGGACTAGTGGGTCGCGAGCAGTACTTC. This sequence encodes CASSLGLVGREQYF.

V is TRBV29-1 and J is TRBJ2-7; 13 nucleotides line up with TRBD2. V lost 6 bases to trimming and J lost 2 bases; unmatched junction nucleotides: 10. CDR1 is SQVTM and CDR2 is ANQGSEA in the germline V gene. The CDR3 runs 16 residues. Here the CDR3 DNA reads TGCAGCGTCCGGACAGGCGGGACTAGCGGGACCTACGAGCAGTACTTC. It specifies CSVRTGGTSGTYEQYF.

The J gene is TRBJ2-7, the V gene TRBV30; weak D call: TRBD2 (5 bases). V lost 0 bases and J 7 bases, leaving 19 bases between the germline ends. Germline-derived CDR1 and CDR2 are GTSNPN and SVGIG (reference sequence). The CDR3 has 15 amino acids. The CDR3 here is CAWSVHRDARGEQYF. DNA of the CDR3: TGTGCCTGGAGTGTTCACAGAGATGCTCGGGGAGAGCAGTACTTC.

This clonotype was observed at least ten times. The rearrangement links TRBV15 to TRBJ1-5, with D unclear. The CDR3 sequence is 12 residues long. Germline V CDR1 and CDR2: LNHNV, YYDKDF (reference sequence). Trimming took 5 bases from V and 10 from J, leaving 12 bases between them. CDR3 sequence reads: CATSEEVNPQHF. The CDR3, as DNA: TGTGCCACCAGCGAGGAGGTAAACCCCCAGCATTTT.

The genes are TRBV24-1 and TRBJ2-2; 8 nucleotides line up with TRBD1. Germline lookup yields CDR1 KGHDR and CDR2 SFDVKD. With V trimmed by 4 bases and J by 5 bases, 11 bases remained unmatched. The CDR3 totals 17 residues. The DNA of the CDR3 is TGTGCCACCAGTGAAACATATGGACAGGGTACGACCGGGGAGCTGTTTTTT. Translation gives CATSETYGQGTTGELFF.

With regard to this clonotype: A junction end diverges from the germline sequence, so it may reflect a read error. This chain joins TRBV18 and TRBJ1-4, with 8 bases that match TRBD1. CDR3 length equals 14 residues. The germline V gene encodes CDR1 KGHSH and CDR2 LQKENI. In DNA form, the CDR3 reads TGTGCCAGCTCACTCGGGACAGGTGCCGAAAACCTGTTTTTT. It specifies CASSLGTGAENLFF.

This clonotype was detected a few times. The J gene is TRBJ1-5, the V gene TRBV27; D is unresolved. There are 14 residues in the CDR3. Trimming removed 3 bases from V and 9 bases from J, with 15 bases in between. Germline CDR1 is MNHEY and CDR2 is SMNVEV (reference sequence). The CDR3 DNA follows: TGTGCCAGCAGTTTTAGCTCCCTCGGGAGGCCCCAGCATTTT. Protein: CASSFSSLGRPQHF.

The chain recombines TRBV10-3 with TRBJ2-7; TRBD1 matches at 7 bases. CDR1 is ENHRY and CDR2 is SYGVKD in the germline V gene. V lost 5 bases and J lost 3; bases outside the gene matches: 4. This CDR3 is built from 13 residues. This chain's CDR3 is CAISQGGRYEQYF. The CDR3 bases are TGTGCCATCAGTCAAGGGGGCCGCTACGAGCAGTACTTC.